The 32 T cell receptor beta chains reported below all come from one sample, sequenced in a study of shared clonotypes between healthy human individuals. Sequenced by immunoSEQ multiplex PCR; TCRdb stores in-frame clones only, minus some. Seen here are about 710,000 clones, 55% to 85% observed once, and the top ten hold 1.5% to 2%. Source material: memory CD4+ T cells sorted from blood. Stated subset: CD45RA-negative fraction. The receptors shown here come from a woman aged 25 to 39 in good health.

This clone was observed a few times. Possible read error: a much larger clone is one base away. In the same sample, other DNA sequences code for this CDR3. V is TRBV5-1 and J is TRBJ2-1; D perhaps matches TRBD2 (6 bases). V lost 3 bases, J lost 0 bases, and 10 bases lay in between. This CDR3 has 15 residues. Looked up from germline, CDR1 is SGHRS and CDR2 is YFSETQ. The CDR3 nucleotides are TGCGCCAGCAGCTGGGACTCGAGCTCCTACAATGAGCAGTTCTTC. Translation gives CASSWDSSSYNEQFF.

The chain couples TRBV25-1 to TRBJ1-5; D gene uncertain. In germline, CDR1 is MGHDK, CDR2 SYGVNS. The germline V and J ends were trimmed by 4 bases and 6 bases, with 10 bases remaining between them. The CDR3 loop spans 13 amino acids. In DNA, the CDR3 is TGTGCCAGCAGTGGTCAGGAAACTCAGCCCCAGCATTTT. It specifies CASSGQETQPQHF.

This clone was seen repeatedly, ten times or more. The V gene is TRBV6-1, the J gene TRBJ1-2; tentatively, D is TRBD1 (5 bases). Germline CDR1 reads MNHNS; CDR2 reads SASEGT. Trimming pared 2 bases from V and 7 bases from J, leaving 11 bases between. The CDR3 runs to 13 residues. The CDR3 nucleotides read TGTGCCAGCAGTGAACAGGGAGAAAGTGGCTACACCTTC. Encoded protein: CASSEQGESGYTF.

This chain links TRBV6-6 with TRBJ2-5, with D possibly being TRBD1 (6 bases). V was trimmed by 6 bases and J by 5 bases, leaving 13 bases between them. Germline CDR1 MNHNY, CDR2 SVGAGI (reference sequence). This CDR3 is built from 13 residues. This CDR3 reads CASSRNRVETQYF. The DNA of the CDR3 is TGTGCCAGCAGCCGGAACAGGGTGGAGACCCAGTACTTC.

The CDR3 coding sequence is TGTGCCAGCAGTGAAGGAGGAACGGGGGGGTTGAAAAACATTCAGTACTTC. Amino acids: CASSEGGTGGLKNIQYF. The chain uses TRBV2 and TRBJ2-4; 8 positions match TRBD2. The CDR3 is 17 amino acids. V trimming: 1 base; J trimming: 4 bases; junction bases outside the gene matches: 9. CDR1 and CDR2 from the germline V gene are SNHLY and FYNNEI.

This clone was seen only once. J is TRBJ2-3 and V is TRBV10-3; 13 positions agree with TRBD2. Looked up from germline, CDR1 is ENHRY and CDR2 is SYGVKD. Trimming cost V 10 bases and J 0 bases; bases outside gene matches: 4. The CDR3 has 15 residues. CDR3 in DNA: TGTGCCACTACTAGCGGGAGGGCTAGCACAGATACGCAGTATTTT. It codes for CATTSGRASTDTQYF.

Here the CDR3 DNA reads TGTGCCAGCAGTGACGGGGGGGCCGCTTTCTTT. As protein: CASSDGGAAFF. The chain is built from TRBV6-4 and TRBJ1-1; tentatively, D is TRBD1 (6 bases). V shed 2 bases and J shed 11 bases, with 9 bases lying between them. The germline V gene has CDR1 MRHNA and CDR2 SNTAGT. The CDR3 covers 11 residues.

This sequence joins TRBV2 and TRBJ1-2, with TRBD1 matching 7 bases. The CDR3 totals 14 residues. V lost 4 bases, J lost 6 bases, and 8 bases stayed unmatched. Germline V gives CDR1 SNHLY, CDR2 FYNNEI. The CDR3 is CASSVTGEGDGYTF. CDR3 DNA: TGTGCCAGCAGTGTTACAGGGGAGGGGGATGGCTACACCTTC.

The rearrangement uses TRBV6-1 and TRBJ1-3; D is possibly TRBD1 (6 bases). This CDR3 region has 14 residues. CDR1 and CDR2 from the germline V gene are MNHNS and SASEGT. Trimming pared 6 bases from V and 7 bases from J, leaving 16 bases between. CDR3 bases: TGTGCCAGCAGGGATTCGGGGGCGGTCAACACCATATATTTT. This translates into CASRDSGAVNTIYF.

This clone came up once. J is TRBJ2-7 and V is TRBV7-9, with 11 bases aligning to TRBD1. Trimming removed 4 bases from V and 9 bases from J; junction bases left unmatched: 5. Per germline, CDR1 SEHNR and CDR2 FQNEAQ (reference sequence). CDR3 length: 13 residues. The CDR3 region is CASSSGQGAGQYF. Written as DNA, the CDR3 is TGTGCCAGCAGCTCCGGACAGGGGGCAGGGCAGTACTTC.

On this clone: A much larger clone sits a single nucleotide away, making a read error possible. At the DNA level, this CDR3 is encoded by other sequences in the same sample as well. The chain joins TRBV5-1 to TRBJ2-1; possible D gene TRBD2, 5 bases. Trimming left V 3 bases short and J 0 bases short, with 10 bases between. Germline CDR1 is SGHRS and CDR2 is YFSETQ. The CDR3 contains 15 residues. CDR3 protein: CASSSDSSSYNEQFF. In DNA, the CDR3 is TGCGCCAGCAGCTCGGACTCAAGCTCCTACAATGAGCAGTTCTTC.

V is TRBV5-1 and J is TRBJ2-7; D not certain. The CDR3 is made up of 15 amino acids. V was pared by 1 base and J by 2 bases, with 13 bases between. CDR1 SGHRS and CDR2 YFSETQ come from the germline V gene. CDR3 residues: CASSLRAASTYEQYF. The CDR3 DNA follows: TGCGCCAGCAGCTTGCGGGCCGCTTCAACCTACGAGCAGTACTTC. The full variable domain, completed using reference TRBV5-1 and TRBJ2-7, is KAGVTQTPRYLIKTRGQQVTLSCSPISGHRSVSWYQQTPGQGLQFLFEYFSETQRNKGNFPGRFSGRQFSNSRSEMNVSTLELGDSALYLCASSLRAASTYEQYFGPGTRLTVT.

Notes on this clone: A much larger clone lies one base from this, so it may be a read error. The chain has TRBV5-5 and TRBJ2-7; no firm D call. V lost 4 bases and J 3 bases, leaving 5 bases between the germline ends. Germline CDR1 and CDR2: SGHKS and YYEKEE (reference sequence). The CDR3 covers 11 residues. The chain's CDR3 is CASSPNYEQYF. The CDR3, as DNA: TGTGCCAGCAGCCCCAACTACGAGCAGTACTTC.

CDR3 sequence (DNA): TGTGCCAGCAGCGCCGGGCCACTCTGGACAGGGGGTATCGGGGAGCTGTTTTTT. It specifies CASSAGPLWTGGIGELFF. The chain is built from TRBV9 and TRBJ2-2; 10 nucleotides agree with TRBD1. CDR1 is SGDLS and CDR2 is YYNGEE in the germline V gene. The V and J ends lost 3 bases and 7 bases, in that order; junction bases with no gene match: 15. The CDR3 extends over 18 amino acids.

This chain connects TRBV2 to TRBJ2-7, with 7 bases matching TRBD2. Looked up from germline, CDR1 is SNHLY and CDR2 is FYNNEI. The trim removed 6 bases at V and 6 bases at J, leaving 8 bases unmatched. CDR3 size: 13 residues. CDR3 in amino acids: CASRRTGGGEQYF. DNA for the CDR3: TGTGCCAGCAGACGGACCGGCGGGGGCGAGCAGTACTTC.

The chain uses TRBV27 and TRBJ2-3; 8 bases are a match to TRBD2. Germline CDR1 and CDR2: MNHEY and SMNVEV (reference sequence). The CDR3 extends over 18 amino acids. Germline trimming cut 2 bases from V and 2 bases from J; bases unmatched to any gene: 12. The CDR3 DNA is TGTGCCAGCAGTTTAACCCCCCGGGTAGCGGGATACACAGATACGCAGTATTTT. This codes for CASSLTPRVAGYTDTQYF.

With regard to this clone: The junction differs from germline at one of its ends, possibly a read error. This sequence joins TRBV20-1 and TRBJ2-5, with 8 bases identical to TRBD1. Per the germline V gene, CDR1 is DFQATT and CDR2 is SNEGSKA (reference sequence). The CDR3 contains 10 residues. Here the CDR3 reads CSARKQGDHF. The CDR3 DNA follows: TGCAGTGCTAGAAAACAGGGGGATCACTTC.

The chain uses TRBV5-1 and TRBJ1-5; 7 positions match TRBD1. The CDR3 is made up of 14 amino acids. Trimming took 4 bases from V and 4 from J; bases not matched to a gene: 5. Germline assignment: CDR1 SGHRS and CDR2 YFSETQ. DNA for the CDR3: TGCGCCAGCAGCCCAGGACAGGATAATCAGCCCCAGCATTTT. Its translation is CASSPGQDNQPQHF. Together with reference TRBV5-1 and TRBJ1-5, the CDR3 gives the full variable domain: KAGVTQTPRYLIKTRGQQVTLSCSPISGHRSVSWYQQTPGQGLQFLFEYFSETQRNKGNFPGRFSGRQFSNSRSEMNVSTLELGDSALYLCASSPGQDNQPQHFGDGTRLSIL.

The chain couples TRBV2 to TRBJ1-1, with TRBD1 as a possible D gene (6 bases). V was cut by 5 bases and J by 1 base, with 8 bases left in between. Germline V gene lookup returns CDR1 SNHLY and CDR2 FYNNEI. The CDR3 has 13 amino acids. The DNA of the CDR3 is TGTGCCAGCAGTCTACAGGGGAACACTGAAGCTTTCTTT. Amino acids: CASSLQGNTEAFF.

V is TRBV2 and J is TRBJ2-5; 11 positions match TRBD1. This CDR3 spans 15 amino acids. The germline CDR1 and CDR2 sequences are SNHLY and FYNNEI. The trim removed 6 bases at V and 1 base at J, leaving 4 bases unmatched. CDR3 coding DNA: TGTGCCAGCAGAGGGGGGACAGGGGGCCAAGAGACCCAGTACTTC. It encodes CASRGGTGGQETQYF.

The table lists this clone with a count of one. This chain uses TRBV19 with TRBJ2-7, with 8 positions matching TRBD1. Looked up from germline, CDR1 is LNHDA and CDR2 is SQIVND (reference sequence). V shed 6 bases, J shed 6 bases, and the junction held 4 bases outside the gene matches. The CDR3 consists of 12 residues. CDR3 sequence (DNA): TGTGCCAGTAGATCGACAGGGGCCGAGCAGTACTTC. This gives the protein CASRSTGAEQYF.

The chain recombines TRBV18 with TRBJ2-5; 7 nucleotides align to TRBD1. The CDR3 is 14 amino acids. The junction had 3 bases not matched to a gene; V was cut back by 4 bases and J by 1 base. Germline V CDR1 and CDR2: KGHSH, LQKENI. The CDR3 DNA reads TGTGCCAGCTCACGGGACAGCTTCCAAGAGACCCAGTACTTC. Its translation: CASSRDSFQETQYF.

This chain links TRBV11-2 with TRBJ1-1; tentatively, D is TRBD1 (5 bases). Germline CDR1 SGHAT, CDR2 FQNNGV. The CDR3 has 15 amino acids. With 1 base removed from V and 3 bases from J, the gap between germline ends came to 12 bases. The CDR3 DNA follows: TGTGCCAGCAGCTTAGTATATACGGGGGACACTGAAGCTTTCTTT. Amino acids: CASSLVYTGDTEAFF.

The genes are TRBV7-7 and TRBJ1-4, with D perhaps matching TRBD1 (6 bases). Germline-derived CDR1 and CDR2 are SSHAT and FNYEAQ (reference sequence). There are 14 residues in the CDR3. The V and J ends lost 2 bases and 7 bases respectively, with 11 bases between them. The DNA for the CDR3 is TGTGCCAGCAGCTTATCAACAGGGAGTGAAAAACTGTTTTTT. It specifies CASSLSTGSEKLFF.

The chain employs TRBV5-4 and TRBJ2-5; the D gene is possibly TRBD1 (6 bases). Trimming removed 4 bases at V and 5 bases at J, with 12 bases between. The CDR3 has 13 amino acids. The V gene's germline CDR1 is SGHNT and CDR2 YYREEE (reference sequence). CDR3 residues: CASSAQGRETQYF. As DNA, the CDR3 is TGTGCCAGCAGCGCGCAGGGGCGCGAGACCCAGTACTTC.

This chain links TRBV4-2 with TRBJ2-7; no clear D. Germline V CDR1 and CDR2: LGHNA, YNFKEQ. The germline V and J ends were trimmed by 1 base and 5 bases, with 12 bases remaining between them. The CDR3 loop spans 14 amino acids. The CDR3 protein is CASSQADDVDEQYF. As DNA, the CDR3 is TGTGCCAGCAGCCAAGCCGACGACGTCGACGAGCAGTACTTC.

In its sample, this clone was seen a few times. The genes are TRBV6-1 and TRBJ2-6, with 9 bases fitting TRBD1. Germline V gene lookup returns CDR1 MNHNS and CDR2 SASEGT. There are 16 residues in the CDR3. V was pared by 3 bases and J by 5 bases, with 5 bases of the junction left unmatched. The CDR3 loop reads CASSDRTGGWANVLTF. The CDR3 coding sequence is TGTGCCAGCAGTGATCGTACAGGGGGCTGGGCCAACGTCCTGACTTTC.

The chain is built from TRBV19 and TRBJ2-7, with no clear D. This CDR3 is 14 amino acids long. Trimming removed 0 bases from V and 5 bases from J, with 11 bases in between. CDR1 is LNHDA and CDR2 is SQIVND in the germline V gene (reference sequence). The CDR3 bases are TGTGCCAGTAGTATAGACGGATACAGAAACGAGCAGTACTTC. As protein: CASSIDGYRNEQYF.

The chain joins TRBV19 to TRBJ2-2; TRBD2 matches at 7 bases. The length of the CDR3 is 17 residues. The V and J ends lost 1 base and 2 bases, in that order; junction bases with no gene match: 7. The V gene's germline CDR1 is LNHDA and CDR2 SQIVND (reference sequence). CDR3: CASSIGSQRGNTGELFF. CDR3 nucleotides: TGTGCCAGTAGTATAGGTTCCCAGCGGGGTAACACCGGGGAGCTGTTTTTT. The full variable domain, rest sourced from reference TRBV19 and TRBJ2-2, is DGGITQSPKYLFRKEGQNVTLSCEQNLNHDAMYWYRQDPGQGLRLIYYSQIVNDFQKGDIAEGYSVSREKKESFPLTVTSAQKNPTAFYLCASSIGSQRGNTGELFFGEGSRLTVL.

The V gene is TRBV28, the J gene TRBJ2-7; TRBD1 agrees at 10 bases. The CDR3 length is 15 residues. Germline loops: CDR1 MDHEN, CDR2 SYDVKM. J gave up 9 bases and V 3 bases, and 11 bases lay outside the gene matches. The CDR3 coding sequence is TGTGCCAGCAGTTTCGGGACAGGGGTAATTCTAGGGCAGTACTTC. Translated, it gives CASSFGTGVILGQYF.

The chain combines TRBV28 with TRBJ2-3, with 11 bases aligning to TRBD2. There are 15 residues in the CDR3. The junction had 7 bases not matched to a gene; V was cut back by 5 bases and J by 6 bases. Per the germline V gene, CDR1 is MDHEN and CDR2 is SYDVKM. Written as DNA, the CDR3 is TGTGCCAGCAGTCCAACGCTAGCGGGAGGTGATACGCAGTATTTT. The encoded protein is CASSPTLAGGDTQYF. Full variable domain (missing parts from reference TRBV28 and TRBJ2-3): DVKVTQSSRYLVKRTGEKVFLECVQDMDHENMFWYRQDPGLGLRLIYFSYDVKMKEKGDIPEGYSVSREKKERFSLILESASTNQTSMYLCASSPTLAGGDTQYFGPGTRLTVL.

V gene TRBV10-3 combines with J gene TRBJ1-2; 7 bases match TRBD1. CDR1 and CDR2 (germline): ENHRY, SYGVKD. This CDR3 has 15 residues. V was clipped by 8 bases and J by 3 bases; unmatched bases: 12. The CDR3: CAIGKGGGGDYGYTF. The CDR3 DNA is TGTGCCATCGGAAAGGGGGGAGGGGGCGACTATGGCTACACCTTC.